The T cell receptor beta chain described here comes from a study of CD8 T cells in Susac syndrome. Sequencing targeted TCR beta in T cells from blood (CD8+ and CD4+). RNA in amounts of roughly 0.5 to 1 ug was reverse transcribed with random hexamers. TCRdb processed the immunoSEQ multiplex PCR reads anew with MiXCR; each CDR3 protein has one entry. This table has roughly 200,000 distinct CDR3 sequences, around nine tenths appearing once. Study-level points and caveats: It was acknowledged in the study that the number of individuals who were included in its TCR sequencing and HLA analysis was relatively small.

The V gene's germline CDR1 is MNHEY and CDR2 SVGEGT. CDR3 length equals 18 residues. J was trimmed by 8 bases and V by 4 bases; bases with no gene match: 18. To note about this clonotype: What it binds is unknown.

The sequence was collected from a human donor with Susac syndrome. The sequencing sample was made of CD4+ T cells from PBMCs. The gene calls are TRBV6-2 or TRBV6-3 and TRBJ1-4, with 8 bases fitting TRBD1. The CDR3 DNA reads as TGTGCCAGCAGTTCCGCTCCAAGGAGGACAGGGATGGGAGAAAAACTGTTTTTT. Translated, it gives CASSSAPRRTGMGEKLFF.